These T cell receptor beta chains were read from a single sample in a study of T cells in Graves' hyperthyroidism and ophthalmopathy. TCRdb independently ran MiXCR on the multiplex PCR reads; one entry per CDR3 protein. The table includes about 420,000 distinct CDR3 sequences, more than 15% detected once. Sequencing input: blood. These TCRs come from a woman aged 18-29 years with Graves' hyperthyroidism. Both conserved end residues are part of each CDR3. The order of the fields is D gene, V gene, J gene, clone size, CDR3 DNA, CDR3 protein. A D gene is named only where the DNA matches it firmly. Only some rows state a clone size, as once, few, many or a class for expanded clones.

D gene: NA; V gene: TRBV24-1; J gene: TRBJ2-5; clone size: few; CDR3 DNA: TGTGCCACCAGTGATTCTATAGGGGAGACCCAGTACTTC; CDR3 protein: CATSDSIGETQYF
D gene: NA; V gene: TRBV10-1; J gene: TRBJ2-7; clone size: many; CDR3 DNA: TGCGCCAGCAGTGAAGGGCTAGCCTACGAGCAGTACTTC; CDR3 protein: CASSEGLAYEQYF
D gene: NA; V gene: TRBV18; J gene: TRBJ1-1; clone size: few; CDR3 DNA: TGTGCCAGCTCACCACCTTCCAGGGGCGGCACTGAAGCTTTCTTT; CDR3 protein: CASSPPSRGGTEAFF
D gene: NA; V gene: TRBV9; J gene: TRBJ1-1; clone size: many; CDR3 DNA: TGTGCCAGCAGCGTAGAAGTAACCACGAACACTGAAGCTTTCTTT; CDR3 protein: CASSVEVTTNTEAFF
D gene: NA; V gene: TRBV19; J gene: TRBJ1-2; clone size: NA; CDR3 DNA: TGTGCCACAAGCCCAGGCGGGGTCCGACAGTCCTATGGCTACACCTTC; CDR3 protein: CATSPGGVRQSYGYTF
D gene: NA; V gene: TRBV7-8; J gene: TRBJ2-5; clone size: few; CDR3 DNA: TGTGCCAGCAGCTTAGCCGGGACGCTACGGGCGGACCAGTACTTC; CDR3 protein: CASSLAGTLRADQYF
D gene: NA; V gene: TRBV6-1; J gene: TRBJ2-7; clone size: NA; CDR3 DNA: TGTGCCAGCAGCCCAGTGGGTGAGCAGTACTTC; CDR3 protein: CASSPVGEQYF
D gene: NA; V gene: TRBV12-3/TRBV12-4; J gene: TRBJ2-7; clone size: many; CDR3 DNA: TGTGCCAGCAGTTTAACTTTAAGGGAGCAGTACTTC; CDR3 protein: CASSLTLREQYF
D gene: NA; V gene: TRBV15; J gene: TRBJ2-7; clone size: NA; CDR3 DNA: TGTGCCACCAGCAGGGGGGAAAGCGAGCAGTACTTC; CDR3 protein: CATSRGESEQYF
D gene: TRBD2; V gene: TRBV9; J gene: TRBJ2-1; clone size: NA; CDR3 DNA: TGTGCCAGCAGCGAGCCCAGCGGGGGGGCCGATGAGCAGTTCTTC; CDR3 protein: CASSEPSGGADEQFF
D gene: NA; V gene: TRBV2; J gene: TRBJ1-2; clone size: many; CDR3 DNA: TGTGCCAGCTCCTCGACAGGAAACTATGGCTACACCTTC; CDR3 protein: CASSSTGNYGYTF
D gene: NA; V gene: TRBV6-1; J gene: TRBJ2-1; clone size: many; CDR3 DNA: TGTGCCAGCACTCAAGGGTGGGCACTTAGCTCCTACAATGAGCAGTTCTTC; CDR3 protein: CASTQGWALSSYNEQFF
D gene: NA; V gene: TRBV11-2; J gene: TRBJ1-1; clone size: many; CDR3 DNA: TGTGCCAGCAGCCCCCTGAGAGGGAGGTTGACTGAAGCTTTCTTT; CDR3 protein: CASSPLRGRLTEAFF
D gene: NA; V gene: TRBV15; J gene: TRBJ2-5; clone size: NA; CDR3 DNA: TGTGCCACCAGCAGACAGCAGGAGACCCAGTACTTC; CDR3 protein: CATSRQQETQYF
D gene: TRBD2; V gene: TRBV10-2; J gene: TRBJ2-3; clone size: few; CDR3 DNA: TGCGCCAGCAGCCTCCTAGCGGGAGGAAACACAGATACGCAGTATTTT; CDR3 protein: CASSLLAGGNTDTQYF
D gene: NA; V gene: TRBV20-1; J gene: TRBJ1-6; clone size: many; CDR3 DNA: TGCAGTGCCAACATGAAGGGACGGAATTCACCCCTCCACTTT; CDR3 protein: CSANMKGRNSPLHF
D gene: NA; V gene: TRBV6-1; J gene: TRBJ2-7; clone size: many; CDR3 DNA: TGTGCCAGCAGTGACGGGACCCCTACCCGGCAGTACTTC; CDR3 protein: CASSDGTPTRQYF
D gene: NA; V gene: TRBV7-9; J gene: TRBJ1-2; clone size: few; CDR3 DNA: TGTGCCAGCAGCTTGGGCGCAGTTAGTTATGGCTACACCTTC; CDR3 protein: CASSLGAVSYGYTF
D gene: TRBD1; V gene: TRBV5-1; J gene: TRBJ2-3; clone size: many; CDR3 DNA: TGCGCCAGCAGCTTAGCAGGGGGCGCAGCAGATACGCAGTATTTT; CDR3 protein: CASSLAGGAADTQYF
D gene: NA; V gene: TRBV10-2; J gene: TRBJ2-1; clone size: many; CDR3 DNA: TGCGCCAGCAGTAAGGCTGCAAGCTCCTACAATGAGCAGTTCTTC; CDR3 protein: CASSKAASSYNEQFF
D gene: NA; V gene: TRBV12-3/TRBV12-4; J gene: TRBJ2-1; clone size: many; CDR3 DNA: TGTGCCAGCAGTTTGTTTATGGGGGCTGAGAATGAGCAGTTCTTC; CDR3 protein: CASSLFMGAENEQFF
D gene: NA; V gene: TRBV28; J gene: TRBJ1-2; clone size: many; CDR3 DNA: TGTGCCAGCAGTCGCGGGACATTTGATGGCTACACCTTC; CDR3 protein: CASSRGTFDGYTF